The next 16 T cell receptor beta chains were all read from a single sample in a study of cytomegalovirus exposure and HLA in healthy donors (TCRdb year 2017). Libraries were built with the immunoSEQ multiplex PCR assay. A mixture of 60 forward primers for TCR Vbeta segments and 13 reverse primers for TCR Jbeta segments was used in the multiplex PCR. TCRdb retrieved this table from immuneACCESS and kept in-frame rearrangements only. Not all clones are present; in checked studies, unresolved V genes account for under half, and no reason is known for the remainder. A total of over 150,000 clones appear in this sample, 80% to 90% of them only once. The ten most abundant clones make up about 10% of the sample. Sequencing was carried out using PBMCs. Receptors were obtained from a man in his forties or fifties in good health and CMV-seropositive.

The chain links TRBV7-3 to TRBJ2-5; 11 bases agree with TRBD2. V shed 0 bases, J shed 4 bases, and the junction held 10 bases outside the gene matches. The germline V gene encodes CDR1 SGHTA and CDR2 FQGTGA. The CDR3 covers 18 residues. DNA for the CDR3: TGTGCCAGCAGCTTAACGGGAACTAGCGGGAGAATGACAGAGACCCAGTACTTC. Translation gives CASSLTGTSGRMTETQYF.

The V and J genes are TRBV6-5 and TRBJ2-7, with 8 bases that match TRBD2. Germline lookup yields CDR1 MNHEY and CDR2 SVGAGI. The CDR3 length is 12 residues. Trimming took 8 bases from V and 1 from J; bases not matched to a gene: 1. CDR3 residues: CASGLASYEQYF. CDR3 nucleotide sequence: TGTGCCAGCGGACTAGCATCCTACGAGCAGTACTTC.

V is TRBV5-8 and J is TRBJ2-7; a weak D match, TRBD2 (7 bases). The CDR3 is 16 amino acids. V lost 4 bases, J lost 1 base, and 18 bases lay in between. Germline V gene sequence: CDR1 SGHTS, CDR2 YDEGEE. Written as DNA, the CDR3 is TGTGCCAGCAGCCTTTGGTCCGGGGGGCCGTCCTACGAGCAGTACTTC. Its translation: CASSLWSGGPSYEQYF.

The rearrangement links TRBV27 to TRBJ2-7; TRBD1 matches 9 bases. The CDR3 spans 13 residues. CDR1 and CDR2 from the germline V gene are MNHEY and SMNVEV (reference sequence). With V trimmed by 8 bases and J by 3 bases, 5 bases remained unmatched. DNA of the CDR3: TGTGCCAGCTCCGGGACAGGGTTCTACGAGCAGTACTTC. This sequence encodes CASSGTGFYEQYF.

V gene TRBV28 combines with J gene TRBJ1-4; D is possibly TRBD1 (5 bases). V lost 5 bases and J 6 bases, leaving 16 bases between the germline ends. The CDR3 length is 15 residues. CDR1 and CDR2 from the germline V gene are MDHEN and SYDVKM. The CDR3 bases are TGTGCCAGCAGTCCCAAGGCCAGGGTATATGAAAAACTGTTTTTT. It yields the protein CASSPKARVYEKLFF.

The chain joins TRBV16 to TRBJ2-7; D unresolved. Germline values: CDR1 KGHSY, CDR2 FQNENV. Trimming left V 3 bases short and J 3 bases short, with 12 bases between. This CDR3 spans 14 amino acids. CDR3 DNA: TGTGCCAGCAGCCAGGCCGAACAAATCTACGAGCAGTACTTC. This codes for CASSQAEQIYEQYF.

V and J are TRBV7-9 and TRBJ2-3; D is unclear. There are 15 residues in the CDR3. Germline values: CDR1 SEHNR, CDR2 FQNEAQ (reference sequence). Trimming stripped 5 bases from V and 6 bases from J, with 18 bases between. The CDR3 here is CASSPKFRIGDTQYF. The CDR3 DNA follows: TGTGCCAGCAGCCCCAAGTTTAGAATCGGTGATACGCAGTATTTT.

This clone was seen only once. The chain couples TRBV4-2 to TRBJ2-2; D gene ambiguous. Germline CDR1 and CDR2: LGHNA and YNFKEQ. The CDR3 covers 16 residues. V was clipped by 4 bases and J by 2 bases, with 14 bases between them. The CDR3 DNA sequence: TGTGCCAGCAGCCCCCCCGCAGGCCGAAACACCGGGGAGCTGTTTTTT. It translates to CASSPPAGRNTGELFF.

The CDR3 DNA reads TGTGCCTGGAGGGAGGCTCACGCGAGAGGGGCCAACGTCCTGACTTTC. It is translated as CAWREAHARGANVLTF. The chain recombines TRBV30 with TRBJ2-6, with TRBD2 as a possible D gene (5 bases). V was clipped by 3 bases and J by 4 bases, with 16 bases between them. Germline V gives CDR1 GTSNPN, CDR2 SVGIG (reference sequence). This CDR3 comprises 16 residues.

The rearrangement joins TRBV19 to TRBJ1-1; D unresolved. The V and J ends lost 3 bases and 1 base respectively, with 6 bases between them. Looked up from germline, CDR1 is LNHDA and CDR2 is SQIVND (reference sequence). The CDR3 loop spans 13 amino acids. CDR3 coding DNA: TGTGCCAGTAGTATGAGTTCGAACACTGAAGCTTTCTTT. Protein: CASSMSSNTEAFF.

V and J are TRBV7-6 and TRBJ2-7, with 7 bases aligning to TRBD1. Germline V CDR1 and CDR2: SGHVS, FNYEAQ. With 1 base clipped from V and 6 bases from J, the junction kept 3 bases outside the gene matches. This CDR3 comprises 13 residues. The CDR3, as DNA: TGTGCCAGCAGCTTAGAACAGGGGCTCGAGCAGTACTTC. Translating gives CASSLEQGLEQYF. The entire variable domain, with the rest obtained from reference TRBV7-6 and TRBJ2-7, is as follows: GAGVSQSPRYKVTKRGQDVALRCDPISGHVSLYWYRQALGQGPEFLTYFNYEAQQDKSGLPNDRFSAERPEGSISTLTIQRTEQRDSAMYRCASSLEQGLEQYFGPGTRLTVT.

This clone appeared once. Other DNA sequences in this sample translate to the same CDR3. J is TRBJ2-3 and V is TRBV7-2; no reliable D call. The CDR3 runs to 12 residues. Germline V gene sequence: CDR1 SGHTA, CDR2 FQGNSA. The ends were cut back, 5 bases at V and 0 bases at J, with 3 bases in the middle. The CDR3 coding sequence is TGTGCCAGCAGCCTAAGCACAGATACGCAGTATTTT. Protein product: CASSLSTDTQYF.

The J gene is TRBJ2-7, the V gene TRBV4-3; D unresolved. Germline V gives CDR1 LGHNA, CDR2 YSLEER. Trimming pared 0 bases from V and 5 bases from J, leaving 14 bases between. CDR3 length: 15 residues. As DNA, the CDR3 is TGCGCCAGCAGCCAAGATCTGTACTCCGAGGACGAGCAGTACTTC. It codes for CASSQDLYSEDEQYF.

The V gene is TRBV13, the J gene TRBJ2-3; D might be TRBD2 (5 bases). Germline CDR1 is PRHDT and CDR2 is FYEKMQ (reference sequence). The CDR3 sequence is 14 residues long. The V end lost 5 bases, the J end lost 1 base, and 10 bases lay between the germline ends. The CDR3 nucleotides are TGTGCCAGCAGCCCCAGGCGGGGCACAGATACGCAGTATTTT. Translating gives CASSPRRGTDTQYF.

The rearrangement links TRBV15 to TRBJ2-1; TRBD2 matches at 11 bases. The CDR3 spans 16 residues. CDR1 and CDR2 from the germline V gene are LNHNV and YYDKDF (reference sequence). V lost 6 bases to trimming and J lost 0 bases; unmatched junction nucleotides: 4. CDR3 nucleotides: TGTGCCACCAGAACCGGGACTAGCGGCTCCTACAATGAGCAGTTCTTC. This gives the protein CATRTGTSGSYNEQFF.

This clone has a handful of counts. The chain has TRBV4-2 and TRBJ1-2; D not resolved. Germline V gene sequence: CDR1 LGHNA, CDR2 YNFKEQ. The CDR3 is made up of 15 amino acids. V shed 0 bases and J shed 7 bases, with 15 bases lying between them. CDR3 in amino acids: CASSQDRSGVSGYTF. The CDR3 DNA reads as TGTGCCAGCAGCCAAGATAGGTCAGGCGTGTCTGGCTACACCTTC.